Included here is one T cell receptor (beta chain) sequence, with context. Its antigen has not been determined. No much larger clone exists at a distance of one base, and base qualities are not known. The CDR3 regions of human TCRbeta chains were analyzed by immunosequencing. In the source study's methods: TCRs in the repertoires were compared against a reference library of SARS-CoV-2-specific TCRs that had been generated with the MIRA antigen-specificity platform. Breadth meant the fraction of unique TCRs that were SARS-CoV-2-associated, whereas depth meant the fraction of total T cells that were SARS-CoV-2-associated. Each spike-specific TCR was assigned to its reactive spike region and to a CD4 or CD8 class using the MIRA data. Log10-transformed breadth and depth values were compared by one-way ANOVA with Sidak's multiple comparisons tests. TCRdb retrieved this table from immuneACCESS and kept in-frame rearrangements only. Not all clones are present; in checked studies, unresolved V genes account for under half, and no reason is known for the remainder. Clone size and the V and J calls come from that table; the DNA yielded D and trimming. Counted in this sample were 150,000 to 200,000 clones; about nine tenths of them appeared once. The ten largest clones add up to 1.9% of the sample.

V is pared back by 3 bases and J by 5 bases, with 8 bases lying between the germline termini. Measured from the cysteine to the phenylalanine, the CDR3 is 12 residues long. The sequence is cut down to CDR3 DNA, 36 bases in frame from base 1. CDR1 ENHRY and CDR2 SYGVKD are derived from the germline V gene. The sample comes from a study of T cell responses to AZD1222 COVID-19 vaccine (dated by TCRdb to about 2021). With regard to the full study: A total of just over 230 trial participants underwent TCR sequencing, of whom about 200 had received two doses of AZD1222 and around 26 had received two doses of the MenACWY control vaccine. Trial participants were enrolled by age into 18-55, 56-69 and 70-plus year subgroups, with about 150, 27 and 61 TCR-sequenced participants respectively.

Per the publication, the time point label means: about 28 days (+/-7) after the second vaccine dose. AZD1222 recipients whose second dose came at about 4 weeks and those whose second dose came at about 12 weeks were combined into one group, since spike-specific TCR depth and breadth did not differ between the two schedules. Samples from vaccinated people were obtained from the UK trials COV001 and COV002, which included a single-blind randomized controlled phase 2/3 trial of AZD1222 (ChAdOx1 nCoV-19) in healthy adults. For TCRbeta chain sequencing, PBMC samples from trial participants were taken at day 0 and at day 28 after the second dose. Study-wide findings and limitations: After two AZD1222 doses, spike-specific TCR breadth and depth were significantly higher than at day 0 and than in MenACWY recipients. Participants were mostly white British, with more females than males. The authors suggested clonal diversity may have been underestimated. Because no samples from the day 14 peak response were available, repertoires could be characterized only after the peak T cell response. Reportedly, almost half of the unique spike-specific TCRs recognized epitopes lying outside the regions that are mutated in the B.1.351 and B.1.1.7 variants. In the small 56-69-year group, the increase in depth fell short of significance, most likely because of low power. CD4 TCRs associated with the vaccine covered the entire spike protein, and the dominant responses were in regions 160-218 and 743-854. Conclusions about previously exposed vaccinees are limited, since just five to seven AZD1222 recipients were seropositive for SARS-CoV-2 at baseline.

This receptor was identified in an adult who received the AZD1222 COVID-19 vaccine. Sequencing was performed on peripheral blood, taken 28 days after the second AZD1222 dose. The chain is assembled from TRBV10-3 and TRBJ2-7; the D call is possibly TRBD1 or TRBD2, each sharing 5 bases. The DNA sequence reads TGTGCCATCAGTGACGGGGCCCACGAGCAGTACTTC. Translated, it gives CAISDGAHEQYF.